This note documents a single T cell receptor (beta chain) sequence. Libraries were prepared by immunoSEQ multiplex PCR; TCRdb keeps only in-frame clonotypes and omits some of them. The table lists 150,000 to 250,000 clones, approximately 91% of them singletons. Between the trimmed V and J ends, which lost 2 bases and 5 bases, there was a span of 12 bases. CDR1 MNHEY and CDR2 SVGAGI come from the germline V gene. The CDR3 covers 14 residues. This specimen belongs to a study of T cell responses to AZD1222 COVID-19 vaccine. This receptor was obtained from an adult who received the AZD1222 COVID-19 vaccine. Sequenced material: peripheral blood, taken 28 days after the second AZD1222 dose. The chain carries TRBV6-5 and TRBJ1-1, with a possible D match to TRBD1 (5 bases). The CDR3 DNA sequence: TGTGCCAGCAGTTACAATGGGGGTCGGACTGAAGCTTTCTTT. Translating it yields CASSYNGGRTEAFF.